These 29 T cell receptor beta chains were all obtained from the same sample, sequenced in a study of beta chain features in type 1 diabetes. The investigators reverse transcribed all of the isolated RNA, so they sequenced expressed TCRB transcripts. Profiled with immunoSEQ multiplex PCR; TCRdb holds only in-frame clones, not every one. This table has 350,000 to 450,000 clones, more than 12% appearing once. Specimen: naive CD4+ T cells from blood. Receptor source: a woman in her late teens or twenties in good health.

V gene TRBV19 combines with J gene TRBJ2-1; TRBD2 might be the D (5 bases). V gave up 5 bases and J gave up 5 bases, with 13 bases separating them. This CDR3 spans 14 amino acids. The V gene's germline CDR1 is LNHDA and CDR2 SQIVND (reference sequence). CDR3 protein: CASSRSADHNEQFF. DNA of the CDR3: TGTGCCAGTAGTCGATCAGCGGACCACAATGAGCAGTTCTTC.

This clone has a handful of counts. The rearrangement uses TRBV19 and TRBJ2-3, with unresolved D. CDR1 is LNHDA, CDR2 SQIVND, per germline (reference sequence). CDR3 length equals 15 residues. Trimming stripped 5 bases from V and 2 bases from J, with 14 bases between. CDR3 in amino acids: CASSSDGGYTDTQYF. CDR3 nucleotide sequence: TGTGCCAGTAGTTCAGACGGCGGATACACAGATACGCAGTATTTT.

This clone was counted between two and nine times. The rearrangement uses TRBV29-1 and TRBJ2-7, with no clear D. Trimming pared 2 bases from V and 0 bases from J, leaving 14 bases between. The germline V gene encodes CDR1 SQVTM and CDR2 ANQGSEA. CDR3 length: 15 amino acids. Here the CDR3 DNA reads TGCAGCGTTGAAAGGTGGCGGAATAGCTCCTACGAGCAGTACTTC. Its translation is CSVERWRNSSYEQYF.

This clone was recorded a few times. This sequence joins TRBV30 and TRBJ1-2; TRBD1 might be the D (5 bases). The germline CDR1 and CDR2 sequences are GTSNPN and SVGIG (reference sequence). V was clipped by 0 bases and J by 8 bases, with 13 bases between them. This CDR3 has 13 amino acids. The CDR3 DNA reads TGTGCCTGGAGTGTGTACCCGGAGGGGGGCTACACCTTC. This gives the protein CAWSVYPEGGYTF. The variable domain in full, completed from reference TRBV30 and TRBJ1-2, reads SQTIHQWPATLVQPVGSPLSLECTVEGTSNPNLYWYRQAAGRGLQLLFYSVGIGQISSEVPQNLSASRPQDRQFILSSKKLLLSDSGFYLCAWSVYPEGGYTFGSGTRLTVV.

The genes are TRBV28 and TRBJ2-7; the match to TRBD1 covers 9 bases. V shed 2 bases and J 7 bases; nucleotides not matched to a gene: 12. Germline V gene lookup returns CDR1 MDHEN and CDR2 SYDVKM. This CDR3 spans 16 amino acids. The CDR3 is CASSLPPGQGRREQYF. The CDR3 DNA reads as TGTGCCAGCAGTTTACCTCCGGGACAGGGTCGGAGAGAGCAGTACTTC.

This clone appeared a few times. V is TRBV29-1 and J is TRBJ2-7; TRBD1 matches at 8 bases. J was trimmed by 10 bases and V by 5 bases; bases with no gene match: 7. The CDR3 length is 11 residues. Germline loops: CDR1 SQVTM, CDR2 ANQGSEA. The CDR3 region has the DNA TGCAGCGTTTCGGACAGGGCGTCTCAGTACTTC. This translates into CSVSDRASQYF.

This clone was found a few times. The chain links TRBV18 to TRBJ2-1, with a possible D match to TRBD2 (7 bases). V lost 3 bases and J lost 0, with 12 bases in between. Germline loops: CDR1 KGHSH, CDR2 LQKENI. The CDR3 length is 16 residues. The CDR3 DNA follows: TGTGCCAGCTCACCGGGGGGGCCTCGCTCCTACAATGAGCAGTTCTTC. It specifies CASSPGGPRSYNEQFF.

The chain carries TRBV4-3 and TRBJ2-7; TRBD2 aligns across 11 bases. Germline V gene data show CDR1 as LGHNA and CDR2 as YSLEER. Unmatched junction bases numbered 5, after V lost 2 bases and J lost 5 bases. There are 15 residues in the CDR3. The CDR3 spells CASSQKTSGNNEQYF. Here the CDR3 DNA reads TGCGCCAGCAGCCAAAAGACTAGCGGGAACAACGAGCAGTACTTC.

J is TRBJ2-5 and V is TRBV5-4; 8 bases match TRBD2. CDR1 is SGHNT, CDR2 YYREEE, per germline (reference sequence). V shed 2 bases, J shed 3 bases, and the junction held 3 bases outside the gene matches. The length of the CDR3 is 14 residues. The DNA of the CDR3 is TGTGCCAGCAGCTTTACAGCGGGAGAAGAGACCCAGTACTTC. This encodes CASSFTAGEETQYF.

The sample holds a few counts of this clone. The gene calls are TRBV9 and TRBJ2-7, with D possibly TRBD2 on 6 matching bases. The CDR3 consists of 15 residues. V lost 0 bases to trimming and J lost 4 bases, with 14 bases between them. Germline CDR1 and CDR2: SGDLS and YYNGEE. CDR3 sequence: CASSVAGDVTYEQYF. CDR3 coding DNA: TGTGCCAGCAGCGTAGCGGGAGATGTAACGTACGAGCAGTACTTC. The variable domain in full, completed from reference TRBV9 and TRBJ2-7, reads DSGVTQTPKHLITATGQRVTLRCSPRSGDLSVYWYQQSLDQGLQFLIQYYNGEERAKGNILERFSAQQFPDLHSELNLSSLELGDSALYFCASSVAGDVTYEQYFGPGTRLTVT.

This clone has only a few counts. This chain uses TRBV11-2 with TRBJ2-1, with 7 bases that match TRBD1. V trimming: 1 base; J trimming: 6 bases; junction bases outside the gene matches: 3. The CDR3 length is 14 residues. Germline CDR1 reads SGHAT; CDR2 reads FQNNGV. The CDR3 sequence: CASSLGQGPNEQFF. CDR3 DNA: TGTGCCAGCAGCTTAGGACAGGGTCCCAATGAGCAGTTCTTC.

The rearrangement joins TRBV6-1 to TRBJ1-2; D might be TRBD1 (6 bases). The CDR3 runs to 14 residues. Germline V CDR1 and CDR2: MNHNS, SASEGT. The V end was cut by 5 bases, the J end by 7 bases, with 17 bases between. The chain's CDR3 is CASSPQQGISGYTF. The CDR3 DNA follows: TGTGCCAGCAGTCCACAACAGGGAATTTCTGGCTACACCTTC.

The genes are TRBV10-3 and TRBJ2-1; the match to TRBD2 covers 10 bases. Germline loops: CDR1 ENHRY, CDR2 SYGVKD. This CDR3 has 16 residues. Unmatched junction bases numbered 3, after V lost 4 bases and J lost 0 bases. CDR3 loop: CAISGSSGGSYNEQFF. Written as DNA, the CDR3 is TGTGCCATCAGTGGGTCTAGCGGGGGCTCCTACAATGAGCAGTTCTTC.

The chain recombines TRBV20-1 with TRBJ2-1; D is perhaps TRBD1 (6 bases). The length of the CDR3 is 11 residues. From germline, CDR1 is DFQATT and CDR2 SNEGSKA (reference sequence). V was pared by 5 bases and J by 7 bases, with 9 bases between. The CDR3 protein is CSAWTANEQFF. The CDR3 DNA follows: TGCAGTGCTTGGACAGCTAATGAGCAGTTCTTC.

This chain uses TRBV20-1 with TRBJ1-1; no reliable D call. The CDR3 length is 11 residues. Trimming took off 6 bases at V and 3 bases at J, with 8 bases between the two ends. The germline CDR1 and CDR2 sequences are DFQATT and SNEGSKA (reference sequence). As DNA, the CDR3 is TGCAGTGCAGCCGGGTACACTGAAGCTTTCTTT. Its protein is CSAAGYTEAFF.

This clone was counted only a few times. V usage is TRBV30 and J usage is TRBJ1-1; D gene uncertain. V lost 0 bases to trimming and J lost 5 bases, with 16 bases between them. Per germline, CDR1 GTSNPN and CDR2 SVGIG (reference sequence). The CDR3 contains 15 residues. CDR3 DNA: TGTGCCTGGAGTGTTTTCCGGAGACCAGCAACTGAAGCTTTCTTT. Protein sequence: CAWSVFRRPATEAFF.

This clone was detected only a few times. The chain employs TRBV30 and TRBJ2-1, with 9 bases aligning to TRBD2. V dropped 0 bases and J dropped 8; count of bases not matched to a gene: 8. The germline CDR1 and CDR2 sequences are GTSNPN and SVGIG (reference sequence). The CDR3 covers 15 residues. CDR3 nucleotide sequence: TGTGCCTGGAGTGTACAGCTAGCGGGAAGGCATGAGCAGTTCTTC. This translates into CAWSVQLAGRHEQFF. Based on the CDR3 plus reference TRBV30 and TRBJ2-1, the full variable domain is SQTIHQWPATLVQPVGSPLSLECTVEGTSNPNLYWYRQAAGRGLQLLFYSVGIGQISSEVPQNLSASRPQDRQFILSSKKLLLSDSGFYLCAWSVQLAGRHEQFFGPGTRLTVL.

This chain links TRBV18 with TRBJ2-1; TRBD2 matches 7 bases. V was clipped by 3 bases and J by 6 bases; unmatched bases: 8. Germline V gene lookup returns CDR1 KGHSH and CDR2 LQKENI. CDR3 length: 15 amino acids. CDR3 sequence reads: CASSPRGGRGNEQFF. The CDR3 nucleotides read TGTGCCAGCTCACCGAGGGGCGGGAGAGGCAATGAGCAGTTCTTC. The full variable domain, in which reference TRBV18 and TRBJ2-1 provide the parts outside the CDR3, is NAGVMQNPRHLVRRRGQEARLRCSPMKGHSHVYWYRQLPEEGLKFMVYLQKENIIDESGMPKERFSAEFPKEGPSILRIQQVVRGDSAAYFCASSPRGGRGNEQFFGPGTRLTVL.

The genes are TRBV5-1 and TRBJ2-3; the D gene is possibly TRBD1 (5 bases). Germline V lookup: CDR1 SGHRS, CDR2 YFSETQ. The germline V and J ends were trimmed by 2 bases and 4 bases, with 11 bases remaining between them. This CDR3 region has 14 residues. The DNA of the CDR3 is TGCGCCAGCAGCTTCCAGGGTTTTTCAGATACGCAGTATTTT. This gives the protein CASSFQGFSDTQYF. Full variable domain (missing parts from reference TRBV5-1 and TRBJ2-3): KAGVTQTPRYLIKTRGQQVTLSCSPISGHRSVSWYQQTPGQGLQFLFEYFSETQRNKGNFPGRFSGRQFSNSRSEMNVSTLELGDSALYLCASSFQGFSDTQYFGPGTRLTVL.

The chain combines TRBV4-2 with TRBJ2-7; 10 bases are a match to TRBD2. Trimming took 5 bases from V and 5 from J; bases not matched to a gene: 9. Germline V gene sequence: CDR1 LGHNA, CDR2 YNFKEQ. This CDR3 spans 15 amino acids. The DNA for the CDR3 is TGTGCCAGCAGCTTGAGGCTAGCGGGAGTAGACGAGCAGTACTTC. Translation gives CASSLRLAGVDEQYF.

CDR3 coding DNA: TGTGCCAGCAGCTTGTGGCAGGGAGGAAATCAGCCCCAGCATTTT. It translates to CASSLWQGGNQPQHF. The chain recombines TRBV5-4 with TRBJ1-5; TRBD1 is a possible D gene (5 bases). CDR1 is SGHNT and CDR2 is YYREEE in the germline V gene (reference sequence). Trimming left V 1 base short and J 4 bases short, with 12 bases between. This CDR3 region has 15 residues.

This clone was seen a single time. Written as DNA, the CDR3 is TGTGCCAGCAGTTACACTGGGGGAGGGACTCAAGAGACCCAGTACTTC. This encodes CASSYTGGGTQETQYF. The V call is TRBV6-5, the J call TRBJ2-5; 7 bases fit TRBD2. The V and J ends lost 2 bases and 2 bases, in that order; junction bases with no gene match: 8. The CDR3 runs 16 residues. CDR1 and CDR2 (germline): MNHEY, SVGAGI.

V is TRBV9 and J is TRBJ2-3, with a weak D call TRBD2 (5 bases). From germline, CDR1 is SGDLS and CDR2 YYNGEE. The CDR3 sequence is 15 residues long. V lost 0 bases and J 1 base, leaving 9 bases between the germline ends. The chain's CDR3 is CASSVGSGGTDTQYF. The CDR3 nucleotides are TGTGCCAGCAGCGTAGGGAGCGGCGGCACAGATACGCAGTATTTT.

This clone was observed a few times. The V gene is TRBV7-9, the J gene TRBJ1-2; 9 nucleotides line up with TRBD1. Looked up from germline, CDR1 is SEHNR and CDR2 is FQNEAQ (reference sequence). The CDR3 covers 16 residues. J lost 8 bases, V lost 5 bases, and 15 bases had no gene match. Here the CDR3 DNA reads TGTGCCAGCAGCCTCTCCGGGACAGGGTCCCTAGGGGGCTACACCTTC. This codes for CASSLSGTGSLGGYTF.

The chain recombines TRBV29-1 with TRBJ2-3, with TRBD2 matching over 10 bases. The CDR3 consists of 15 residues. V shed 5 bases and J 5 bases; nucleotides not matched to a gene: 10. Looked up from germline, CDR1 is SQVTM and CDR2 is ANQGSEA. CDR3 protein: CSVHVLAGVQDTQYF. As DNA, the CDR3 is TGCAGCGTTCATGTCCTAGCGGGAGTTCAAGATACGCAGTATTTT.

This clone was seen only a few times. Written as DNA, the CDR3 is TGTGCCACCAGCAGAGATGGCCGGACACGTACCACTGAAGCTTTCTTT. Translating it yields CATSRDGRTRTTEAFF. The rearrangement uses TRBV15 and TRBJ1-1; tentative D call: TRBD1 (5 bases). Germline CDR1 LNHNV, CDR2 YYDKDF (reference sequence). This CDR3 is 16 amino acids long. V lost 0 bases, J lost 4 bases, and 15 bases lay in between.

This clone was seen a few times. The chain couples TRBV5-1 to TRBJ2-2, with a possible D match to TRBD2 (6 bases). The germline V and J ends were trimmed by 0 bases and 5 bases, with 17 bases remaining between them. Germline assignment: CDR1 SGHRS and CDR2 YFSETQ. CDR3 length: 17 residues. The CDR3 coding sequence is TGCGCCAGCAGCTTGGGAAATGGAGGGCTGACGACCGGGGAGCTGTTTTTT. Its translation is CASSLGNGGLTTGELFF.

This clone was observed a handful of times. CDR3 loop: CASSRGPANTEAFF. Here the CDR3 DNA reads TGCGCCAGCAGCCGGGGCCCGGCGAACACTGAAGCTTTCTTT. The V call is TRBV4-1, the J call TRBJ1-1; D may be TRBD1 (5 bases). Per the germline V gene, CDR1 is MGHRA and CDR2 is YSYEKL. The CDR3 has 14 residues. V lost 4 bases and J lost 1, with 10 bases in between.

This clone was recorded a few times. This chain joins TRBV15 and TRBJ2-7; 9 positions agree with TRBD1. The CDR3 has 15 residues. The junction had 6 bases not matched to a gene; V was cut back by 0 bases and J by 6 bases. Germline-derived CDR1 and CDR2 are LNHNV and YYDKDF (reference sequence). The CDR3 bases are TGTGCCACCAGCAGAGAGGGGACAGGGTTAGTCGAGCAGTACTTC. Translation gives CATSREGTGLVEQYF.